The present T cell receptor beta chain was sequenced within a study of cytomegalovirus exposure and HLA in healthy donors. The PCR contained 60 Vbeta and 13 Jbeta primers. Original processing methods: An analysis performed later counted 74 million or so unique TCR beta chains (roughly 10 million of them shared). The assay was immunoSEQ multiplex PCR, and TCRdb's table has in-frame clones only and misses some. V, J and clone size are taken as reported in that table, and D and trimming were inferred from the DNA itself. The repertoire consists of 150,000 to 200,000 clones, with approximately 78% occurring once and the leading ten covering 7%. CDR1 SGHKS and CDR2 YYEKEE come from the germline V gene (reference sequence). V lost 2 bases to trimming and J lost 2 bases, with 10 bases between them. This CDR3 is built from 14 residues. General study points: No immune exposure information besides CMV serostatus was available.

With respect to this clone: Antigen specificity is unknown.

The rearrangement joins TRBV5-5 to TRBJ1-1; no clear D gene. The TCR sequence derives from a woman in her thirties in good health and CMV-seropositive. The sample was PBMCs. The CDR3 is CASSLYGINTEAFF. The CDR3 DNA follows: TGTGCCAGCAGCTTATATGGCATTAACACTGAAGCTTTCTTT. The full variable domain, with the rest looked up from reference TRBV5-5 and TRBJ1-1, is DAGVTQSPTHLIKTRGQQVTLRCSPISGHKSVSWYQQVLGQGPQFIFQYYEKEERGRGNFPDRFSARQFPNYSSELNVNALLLGDSALYLCASSLYGINTEAFFGQGTRLTVV.